The next 9 T cell receptor beta chains were all read from a single sample in a study of blood T cell repertoires in COVID-19. The table came from immunoSEQ multiplex PCR; TCRdb's copy has only in-frame clones and leaves some out. The table shows under 300,000 clones, with about 88% occurring only once. Sequencing was carried out using peripheral blood. The receptors were sampled from a woman aged 40-49 years who had recovered from COVID-19.

The chain employs TRBV6-5 and TRBJ2-3; perhaps TRBD1 as D (5 bases). This CDR3 is built from 15 residues. Germline V gene lookup returns CDR1 MNHEY and CDR2 SVGAGI. The V end lost 6 bases, the J end lost 0 bases, and 13 bases lay between the germline ends. CDR3 in amino acids: CASSPLGASTDTQYF. CDR3 in DNA: TGTGCCAGCAGCCCCCTAGGGGCGAGCACAGATACGCAGTATTTT.

The rearrangement links TRBV28 to TRBJ1-2; 10 nucleotides match TRBD1. Germline values: CDR1 MDHEN, CDR2 SYDVKM. This CDR3 is built from 17 residues. J lost 3 bases, V lost 6 bases, and 13 bases had no gene match. The CDR3, as DNA: TGTGCCAGCAGCCCTGAGGGACAGGGGAGAACTTACTATGGCTACACCTTC. Its translation: CASSPEGQGRTYYGYTF.

The J gene is TRBJ2-3, the V gene TRBV6-5, with D possibly matching TRBD2 (5 bases). This CDR3 contains 15 residues. Trimming cost V 3 bases and J 4 bases, with 14 bases left between them. Germline CDR1 reads MNHEY; CDR2 reads SVGAGI. The CDR3 reads CASSYVLAGADTQYF. CDR3 DNA sequence: TGTGCCAGCAGTTATGTTCTAGCAGGTGCAGATACGCAGTATTTT.

The V gene is TRBV5-1, the J gene TRBJ2-2, with D tentatively TRBD2 (5 bases). The CDR3 loop spans 15 amino acids. Germline V CDR1 and CDR2: SGHRS, YFSETQ. Trimming shortened V by 0 bases and J by 3 bases, and 9 bases separated the two germline ends. This CDR3 is CASSLGGKHTGELFF. DNA of the CDR3: TGCGCCAGCAGCTTGGGAGGGAAGCACACCGGGGAGCTGTTTTTT. Full variable domain (remainder filled in from reference TRBV5-1 and TRBJ2-2): KAGVTQTPRYLIKTRGQQVTLSCSPISGHRSVSWYQQTPGQGLQFLFEYFSETQRNKGNFPGRFSGRQFSNSRSEMNVSTLELGDSALYLCASSLGGKHTGELFFGEGSRLTVL.

The chain joins TRBV30 to TRBJ2-1; possible D gene TRBD2, 6 bases. Germline assignment: CDR1 GTSNPN and CDR2 SVGIG (reference sequence). The CDR3 runs to 15 residues. Between the trimmed V and J ends, which lost 1 base and 9 bases, there was a span of 19 bases. The CDR3 region is CAWSGTMSASFEQFF. The CDR3 DNA follows: TGTGCCTGGAGTGGGACTATGTCCGCGTCTTTTGAGCAGTTCTTC.

For the CDR3, the DNA is TGTGCCAGCAGTCTTCTCGTGATAGCGGGGAAAGAAAATGAGCAGTTCTTC. It is translated as CASSLLVIAGKENEQFF. The chain carries TRBV3-1 (or the pseudogene TRBV3-2) and TRBJ2-1; 8 nucleotides align to TRBD2. Unmatched junction bases numbered 17, after V lost 6 bases and J lost 7 bases. CDR1 and CDR2 from the germline V gene are LGHDT and YNNKEL (reference sequence). CDR3 size: 17 residues.

The chain has TRBV7-6 and TRBJ1-2; D is possibly TRBD1 (5 bases). V lost 5 bases, J lost 6 bases, and 25 bases lay in between. Per germline, CDR1 SGHVS and CDR2 FNYEAQ. CDR3 size: 17 residues. CDR3 in amino acids: CASSPAFRSRQINGYTF. In DNA form, the CDR3 reads TGTGCCAGCAGCCCTGCTTTTCGATCGAGACAGATTAATGGCTACACCTTC.

The CDR3 reads CATHSSGGVNYGYTF. Written as DNA, the CDR3 is TGTGCCACCCACTCCTCCGGGGGAGTGAACTATGGCTACACCTTC. The chain links TRBV18 to TRBJ1-2; D is perhaps TRBD1 (5 bases). The CDR3 runs 15 residues. Per germline, CDR1 KGHSH and CDR2 LQKENI. V dropped 10 bases and J dropped 2 bases, with 20 bases sitting between them.

The rearrangement joins TRBV24-1 to TRBJ2-1, with D possibly being TRBD2 (6 bases). V dropped 6 bases and J dropped 2 bases, with 10 bases sitting between them. Germline CDR1 KGHDR, CDR2 SFDVKD. The CDR3 runs to 14 residues. CDR3 amino acids: CATSLGGAYNEQFF. The CDR3 DNA sequence: TGTGCCACCAGTTTGGGCGGGGCCTACAATGAGCAGTTCTTC.